This TCR beta chain appears in the sequencing data of a study of shared clonotypes between healthy human individuals. In the study overall: Donor ages ranged 18 to 49 years: a couple of women, a few men.

Each sample came from a Caucasian adult donor living in Nashville, Tennessee. The unsorted PBMC replicate PCRs were performed with about 300 ng DNA, approximately 27,000 T cell genomes. Unsorted PBMC DNA was run through sequencing on ten immunoSEQ deep assay plates. Using immunoSEQ multiplex PCR, the repertoire was profiled, and TCRdb retains in-frame clones only, with some absent. The sample records about 490,000 clones, around 80% being singletons. Germline V gene sequence: CDR1 SGHNT, CDR2 YYREEE (reference sequence). Trimming left V 0 bases short and J 1 base short, with 11 bases between. This CDR3 has 16 amino acids.

Material: PBMCs. The chain has TRBV5-4 and TRBJ2-1; weak D call: TRBD1 (6 bases). The sequence derives from a woman in her thirties or forties in good health. Some clones in this sample may be carry-over from other donors' samples. The CDR3 spells CASSLGGRGSYNEQFF. CDR3 DNA: TGTGCCAGCAGCTTGGGTGGCAGGGGATCCTACAATGAGCAGTTCTTC.